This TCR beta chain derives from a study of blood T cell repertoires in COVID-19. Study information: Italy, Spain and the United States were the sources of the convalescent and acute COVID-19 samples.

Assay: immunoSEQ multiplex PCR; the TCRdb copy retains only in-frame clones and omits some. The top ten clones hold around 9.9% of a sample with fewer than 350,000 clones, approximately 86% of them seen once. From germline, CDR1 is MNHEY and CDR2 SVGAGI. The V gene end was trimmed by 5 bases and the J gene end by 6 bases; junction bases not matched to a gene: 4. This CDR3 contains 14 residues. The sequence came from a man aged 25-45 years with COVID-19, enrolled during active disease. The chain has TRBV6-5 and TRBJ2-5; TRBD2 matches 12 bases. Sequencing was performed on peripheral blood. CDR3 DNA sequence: TGTGCCAGCAGTCGGACTAGCGGGGTGCAGACCCAGTACTTC. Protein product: CASSRTSGVQTQYF.